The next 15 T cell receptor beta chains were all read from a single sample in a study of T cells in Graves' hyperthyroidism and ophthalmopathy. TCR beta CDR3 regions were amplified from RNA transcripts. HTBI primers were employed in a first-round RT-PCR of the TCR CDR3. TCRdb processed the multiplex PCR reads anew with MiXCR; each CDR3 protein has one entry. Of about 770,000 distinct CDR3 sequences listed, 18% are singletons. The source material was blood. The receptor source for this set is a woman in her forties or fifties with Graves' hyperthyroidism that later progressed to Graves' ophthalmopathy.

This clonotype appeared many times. The CDR3 loop is CASSQDPTGYQTQYF. The CDR3 DNA follows: TGTGCCAGCAGCCAAGATCCGACAGGGTATCAGACCCAGTACTTC. The chain joins TRBV3-1 to TRBJ2-5; 7 nucleotides line up with TRBD1. Per the germline V gene, CDR1 is LGHDT and CDR2 is YNNKEL (reference sequence). V gave up 0 bases and J gave up 6 bases; unmatched junction bases: 7. This CDR3 is built from 15 residues.

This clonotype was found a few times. The chain's CDR3 is CASSFYGGAVEQFF. CDR3 in DNA: TGTGCCAGCAGCTTTTACGGGGGGGCCGTTGAGCAGTTCTTC. The V gene is TRBV5-6, the J gene TRBJ2-1; 8 bases align to TRBD2. Germline CDR1 and CDR2: SGHDT and YYEEEE. The CDR3 contains 14 residues. With V trimmed by 2 bases and J by 9 bases, 7 bases remained unmatched. Together with reference TRBV5-6 and TRBJ2-1, the CDR3 gives the full variable domain: DAGVTQSPTHLIKTRGQQVTLRCSPKSGHDTVSWYQQALGQGPQFIFQYYEEEERQRGNFPDRFSGHQFPNYSSELNVNALLLGDSALYLCASSFYGGAVEQFFGPGTRLTVL.

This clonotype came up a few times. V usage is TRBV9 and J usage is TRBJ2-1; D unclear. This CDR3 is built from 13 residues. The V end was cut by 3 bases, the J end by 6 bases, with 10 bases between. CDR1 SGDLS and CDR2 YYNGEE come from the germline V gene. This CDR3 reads CASSEDWSNEQFF. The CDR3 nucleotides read TGTGCCAGCAGCGAAGACTGGTCCAATGAGCAGTTCTTC. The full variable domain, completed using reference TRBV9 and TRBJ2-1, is DSGVTQTPKHLITATGQRVTLRCSPRSGDLSVYWYQQSLDQGLQFLIQYYNGEERAKGNILERFSAQQFPDLHSELNLSSLELGDSALYFCASSEDWSNEQFFGPGTRLTVL.

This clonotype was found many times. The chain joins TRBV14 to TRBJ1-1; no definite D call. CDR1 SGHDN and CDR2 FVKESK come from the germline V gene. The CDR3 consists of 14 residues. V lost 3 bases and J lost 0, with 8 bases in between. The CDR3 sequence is CASSHSGMNTEAFF. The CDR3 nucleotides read TGTGCCAGCAGCCATTCGGGGATGAACACTGAAGCTTTCTTT.

In DNA form, the CDR3 reads TGCAGTGCTAGAGTTGTGGGAAATAGCAATCAGCCCCAGCATTTT. Translating gives CSARVVGNSNQPQHF. The genes are TRBV20-1 and TRBJ1-5; D not certain. Germline loops: CDR1 DFQATT, CDR2 SNEGSKA (reference sequence). CDR3 length equals 15 residues. V was shortened by 1 base and J by 0 bases, with 10 bases between the two germline ends.

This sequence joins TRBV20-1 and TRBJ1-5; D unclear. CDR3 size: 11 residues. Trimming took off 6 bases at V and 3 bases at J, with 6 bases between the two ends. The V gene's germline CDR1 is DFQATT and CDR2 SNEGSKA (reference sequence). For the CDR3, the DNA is TGCAGTGCGGGAACCAATCAGCCCCAGCATTTT. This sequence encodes CSAGTNQPQHF.

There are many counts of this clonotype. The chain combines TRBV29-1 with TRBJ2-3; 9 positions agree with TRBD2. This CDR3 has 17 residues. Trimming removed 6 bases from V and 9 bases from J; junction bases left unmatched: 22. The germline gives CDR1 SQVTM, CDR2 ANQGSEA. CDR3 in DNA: TGCAGCGTCCGTACCCGACTAGCGGCGGAGTCCTGGATGACGCAGTATTTT. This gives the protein CSVRTRLAAESWMTQYF.

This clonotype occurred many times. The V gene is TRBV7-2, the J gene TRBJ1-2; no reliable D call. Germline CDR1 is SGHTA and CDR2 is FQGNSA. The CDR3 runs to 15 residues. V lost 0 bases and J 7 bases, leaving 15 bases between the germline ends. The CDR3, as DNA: TGTGCCAGCAGCTTAGCGTTCCGGGGAAGCTTTGGCTACACCTTC. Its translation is CASSLAFRGSFGYTF.

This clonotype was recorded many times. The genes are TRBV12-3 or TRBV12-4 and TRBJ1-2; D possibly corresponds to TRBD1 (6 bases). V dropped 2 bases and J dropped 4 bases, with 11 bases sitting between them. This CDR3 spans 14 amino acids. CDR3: CASSLLDRLYGYTF. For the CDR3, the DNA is TGTGCCAGCAGTTTATTAGACAGGCTCTATGGCTACACCTTC.

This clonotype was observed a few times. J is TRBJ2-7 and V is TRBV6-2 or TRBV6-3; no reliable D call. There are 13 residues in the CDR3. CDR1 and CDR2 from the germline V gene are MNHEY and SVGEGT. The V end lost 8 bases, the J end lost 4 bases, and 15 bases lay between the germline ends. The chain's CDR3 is CASVPLFGYEQYF. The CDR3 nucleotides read TGTGCCAGCGTACCGTTATTCGGGTACGAGCAGTACTTC.

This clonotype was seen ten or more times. The CDR3: CASRKYGTYNEQFF. The CDR3 DNA reads as TGCGCCAGCAGAAAGTATGGTACCTACAATGAGCAGTTCTTC. The J gene is TRBJ2-1, the V gene TRBV5-1; D is undetermined. Germline V gene data show CDR1 as SGHRS and CDR2 as YFSETQ. The V and J ends lost 5 bases and 2 bases respectively, with 11 bases between them. The CDR3 extends over 14 amino acids.

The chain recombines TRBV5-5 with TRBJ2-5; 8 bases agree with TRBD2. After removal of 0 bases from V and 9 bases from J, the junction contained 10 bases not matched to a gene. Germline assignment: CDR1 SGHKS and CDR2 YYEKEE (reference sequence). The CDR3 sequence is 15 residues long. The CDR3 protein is CASSLEMGTSGSQYF. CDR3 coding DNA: TGTGCCAGCAGCTTGGAAATGGGGACTAGTGGCTCCCAGTACTTC.

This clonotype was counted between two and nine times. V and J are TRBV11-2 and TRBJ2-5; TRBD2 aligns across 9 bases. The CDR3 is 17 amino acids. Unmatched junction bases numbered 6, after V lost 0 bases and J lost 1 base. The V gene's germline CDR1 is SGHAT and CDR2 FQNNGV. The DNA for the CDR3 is TGTGCCAGCAGCTTAGAAGCAAGCGGGAGGTCCCAAGAGACCCAGTACTTC. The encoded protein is CASSLEASGRSQETQYF. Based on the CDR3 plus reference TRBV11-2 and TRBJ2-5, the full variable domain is EAGVAQSPRYKIIEKRQSVAFWCNPISGHATLYWYQQILGQGPKLLIQFQNNGVVDDSQLPKDRFSAERLKGVDSTLKIQPAKLEDSAVYLCASSLEASGRSQETQYFGPGTRLLVL.

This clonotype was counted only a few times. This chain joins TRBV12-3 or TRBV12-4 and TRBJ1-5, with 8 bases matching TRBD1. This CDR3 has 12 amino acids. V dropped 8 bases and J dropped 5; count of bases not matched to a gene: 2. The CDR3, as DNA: TGTGCCAGCGTACAGGGGGATCAGCCCCAGCATTTT. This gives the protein CASVQGDQPQHF.

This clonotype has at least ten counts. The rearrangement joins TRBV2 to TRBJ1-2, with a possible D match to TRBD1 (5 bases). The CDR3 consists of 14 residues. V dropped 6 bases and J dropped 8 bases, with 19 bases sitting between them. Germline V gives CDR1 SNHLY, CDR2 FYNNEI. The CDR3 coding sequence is TGTGCCAGCAGCTTCGACAGCGTCAATCCCGGCTACACCTTC. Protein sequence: CASSFDSVNPGYTF.